This T cell receptor beta chain was documented in a study of technical replicates of blood from a few donors. CDR1 is SNHLY, CDR2 FYNNEI, per germline. Trimming cost V 10 bases and J 4 bases; bases outside gene matches: 14. This CDR3 contains 15 residues. This table comes from immunoSEQ multiplex PCR, and its TCRdb copy is limited to in-frame clones, with some not included. This table has under 90,000 clones, over 90% appearing once. The TCR comes from a human donor in good health. Sequenced material: T cells isolated from PBMCs. The chain employs TRBV2 and TRBJ1-2; 8 nucleotides line up with TRBD1. The CDR3 DNA is TGTGCCACCCAAGAGAGGACAGGGTTTCTCTATGGCTACACCTTC. The encoded protein is CATQERTGFLYGYTF.